The clone carrying this TCR beta chain was detected many times. Its target is not known. These data originate in a study of tumor-infiltrating lymphocytes in primary liver carcinoma. At the level of the study: Ranging in age from 30 to 69 years, the patients were men and women. Sequenced samples came back with roughly 3.65 to 8 million productive TCRbeta reads, and the counts looked alike across tissue types.

Points from the study as a whole: Researchers found tumor-adjacent and tumor-blood pairs overlapped less than tumor region pairs. About 8-25% of top clones, no more, were shared by all five regions.

The CDR3 extends over 17 amino acids. Germline-derived CDR1 and CDR2 are SGHNT and YYREEE (reference sequence). V shed 3 bases and J shed 5 bases, with 23 bases lying between them. The tissue used was unsorted bulk material of about 19-31 mg. RNA and DNA were co-extracted from it with the AllPrep DNA/RNA mini kit. The authors made TCR beta cDNA from about 500 ng total RNA with a constant-region primer. Amplification in three nested multiplex PCR rounds with slightly modified ARM-PCR gave rise to TCR beta libraries. The opening two PCR rounds, ten to eleven cycles each, paired TRBV1-TRBV30 forward primers with a C-beta reverse primer. TCRdb reanalysed the multiplex PCR reads using MiXCR and keeps one entry per CDR3 protein. The table includes about 60,000 distinct CDR3 sequences, approximately 74% detected once.

The chain employs TRBV5-4 and TRBJ2-5; possible D gene TRBD2, 5 bases. Sequencing was carried out using liver tumor tissue from sampling region 4. Subset in this sample: tumor region T4, right-lateral pole. The receptor was derived from a man aged 40-55 years with primary liver carcinoma and hepatitis B virus infection. The CDR3 DNA is TGTGCCAGCAGCTCGTCACAAAGGGCGGGCCCGAGGGAGACCCAGTACTTC. Translation gives CASSSSQRAGPRETQYF. The variable domain in full, with the rest retrieved from reference TRBV5-4 and TRBJ2-5, is ETGVTQSPTHLIKTRGQQVTLRCSSQSGHNTVSWYQQALGQGPQFIFQYYREEENGRGNFPPRFSGLQFPNYSSELNVNALELDDSALYLCASSSSQRAGPRETQYFGPGTRLLVL.